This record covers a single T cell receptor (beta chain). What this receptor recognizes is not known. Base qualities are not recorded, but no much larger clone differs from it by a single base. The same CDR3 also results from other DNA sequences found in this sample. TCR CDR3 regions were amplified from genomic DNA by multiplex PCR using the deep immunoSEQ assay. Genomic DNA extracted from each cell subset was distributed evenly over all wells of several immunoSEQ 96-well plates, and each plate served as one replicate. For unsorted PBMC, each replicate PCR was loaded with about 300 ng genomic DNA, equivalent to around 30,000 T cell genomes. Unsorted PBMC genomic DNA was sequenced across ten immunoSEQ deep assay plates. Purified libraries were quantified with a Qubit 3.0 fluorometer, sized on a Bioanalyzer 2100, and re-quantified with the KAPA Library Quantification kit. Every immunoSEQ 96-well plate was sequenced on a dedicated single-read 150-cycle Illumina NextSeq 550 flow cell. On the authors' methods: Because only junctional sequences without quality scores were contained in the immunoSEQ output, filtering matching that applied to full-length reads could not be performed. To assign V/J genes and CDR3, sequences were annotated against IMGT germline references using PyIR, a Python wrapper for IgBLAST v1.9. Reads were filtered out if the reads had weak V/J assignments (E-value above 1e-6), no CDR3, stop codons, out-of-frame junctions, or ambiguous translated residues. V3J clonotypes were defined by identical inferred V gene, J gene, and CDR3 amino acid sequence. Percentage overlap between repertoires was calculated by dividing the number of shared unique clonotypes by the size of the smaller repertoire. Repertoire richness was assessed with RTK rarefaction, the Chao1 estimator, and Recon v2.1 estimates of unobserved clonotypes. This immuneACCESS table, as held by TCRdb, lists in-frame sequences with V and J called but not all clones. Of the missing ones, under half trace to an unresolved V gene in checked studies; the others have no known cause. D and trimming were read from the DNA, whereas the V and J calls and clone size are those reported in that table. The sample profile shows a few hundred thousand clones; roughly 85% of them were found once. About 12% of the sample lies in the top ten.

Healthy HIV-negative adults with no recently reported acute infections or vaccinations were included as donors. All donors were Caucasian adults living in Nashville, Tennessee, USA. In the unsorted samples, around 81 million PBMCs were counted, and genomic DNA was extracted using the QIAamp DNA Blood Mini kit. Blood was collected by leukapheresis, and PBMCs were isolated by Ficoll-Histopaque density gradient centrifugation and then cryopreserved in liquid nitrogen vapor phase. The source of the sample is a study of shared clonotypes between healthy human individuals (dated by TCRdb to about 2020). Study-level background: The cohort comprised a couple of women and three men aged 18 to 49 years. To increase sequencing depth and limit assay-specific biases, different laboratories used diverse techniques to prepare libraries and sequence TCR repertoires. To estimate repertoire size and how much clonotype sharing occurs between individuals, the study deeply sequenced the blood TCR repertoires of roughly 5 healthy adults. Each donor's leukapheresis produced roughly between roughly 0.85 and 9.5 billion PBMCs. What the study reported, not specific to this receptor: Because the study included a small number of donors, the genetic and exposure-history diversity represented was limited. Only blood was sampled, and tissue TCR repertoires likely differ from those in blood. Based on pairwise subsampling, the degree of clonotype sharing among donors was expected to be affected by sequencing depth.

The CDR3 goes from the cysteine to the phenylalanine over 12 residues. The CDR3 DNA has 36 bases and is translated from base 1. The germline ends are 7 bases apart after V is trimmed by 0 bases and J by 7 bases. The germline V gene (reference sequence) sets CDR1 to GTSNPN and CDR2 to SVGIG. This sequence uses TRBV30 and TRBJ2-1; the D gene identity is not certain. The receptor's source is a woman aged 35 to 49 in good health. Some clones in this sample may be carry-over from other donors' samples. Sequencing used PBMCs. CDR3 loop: CAWSVLGNEQFF. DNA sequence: TGTGCCTGGAGTGTACTGGGAAATGAGCAGTTCTTC.